A selection of T cell receptor beta chains follows, all from one sample in a study of cytomegalovirus exposure and HLA in healthy donors. Profiling relied on immunoSEQ multiplex PCR, and the TCRdb table lists in-frame clones only, not all of them. The repertoire holds approximately 130,000 clones, with about 70% as singletons. The specimen was PBMCs. Receptors were obtained from a woman aged 40 to 50 in good health and CMV-seronegative. Each CDR3 is given with its conserved first and last residue. D genes are given only for firm matches. The size of a clone is reported for some rows only, either as once, few or many, or as a class for expanded clones.

d_call: .
clone_size: few
v_call: TRBV18
j_call: TRBJ1-1
cdr3_aa: CASSPAGDTEAFF
cdr3_nt: TGTGCCAGCTCACCGGCAGGGGACACTGAAGCTTTCTTT

d_call: .
clone_size: few
v_call: TRBV10-3
j_call: TRBJ1-2
cdr3_aa: CAISESAGYNYGYTF
cdr3_nt: TGTGCCATCAGTGAGTCGGCGGGTTATAACTATGGCTACACCTTC

d_call: .
clone_size: .
v_call: TRBV19
j_call: TRBJ2-5
cdr3_aa: CASSSGTVPEETQYF
cdr3_nt: TGTGCCAGTAGTAGCGGGACAGTCCCAGAGGAGACCCAGTACTTC

d_call: TRBD1
clone_size: .
v_call: TRBV30
j_call: TRBJ1-6
cdr3_aa: CAWTRQGNSPLHF
cdr3_nt: TGTGCCTGGACAAGACAGGGGAATTCACCCCTCCACTTT

d_call: .
clone_size: .
v_call: TRBV4-2
j_call: TRBJ1-2
cdr3_aa: CASSRSTDSNKYGYTF
cdr3_nt: TGTGCCAGCAGCCGGAGTACGGACAGCAATAAATATGGCTACACCTTC

d_call: TRBD1
clone_size: .
v_call: TRBV28
j_call: TRBJ1-1
cdr3_aa: CASSLQGANTEAFF
cdr3_nt: TGTGCCAGCAGTTTACAGGGGGCGAACACTGAAGCTTTCTTT

d_call: .
clone_size: .
v_call: TRBV30
j_call: TRBJ1-2
cdr3_aa: CAWSGGYYGYTF
cdr3_nt: TGTGCCTGGAGTGGTGGCTACTATGGCTACACCTTC

d_call: TRBD1
clone_size: .
v_call: TRBV4-3
j_call: TRBJ1-1
cdr3_aa: CASSQDPSGGTEAFF
cdr3_nt: TGCGCCAGCAGCCAAGATCCCTCAGGGGGAACTGAAGCTTTCTTT

d_call: TRBD1
clone_size: once
v_call: TRBV5-1
j_call: TRBJ2-1
cdr3_aa: CASSSTRNRGRNEQFF
cdr3_nt: TGCGCCAGCAGCTCGACCCGGAACAGGGGAAGGAATGAGCAGTTCTTC

d_call: .
clone_size: .
v_call: TRBV7-9
j_call: TRBJ1-2
cdr3_aa: CASSTTVSPTGYTF
cdr3_nt: TGTGCCAGCAGCACGACAGTTTCCCCCACCGGCTACACCTTC

d_call: .
clone_size: .
v_call: TRBV6-1
j_call: TRBJ2-3
cdr3_aa: CASSELGVTDTQYF
cdr3_nt: TGTGCCAGCAGTGAGTTAGGGGTTACAGATACGCAGTATTTT

d_call: .
clone_size: .
v_call: TRBV10-3
j_call: TRBJ2-3
cdr3_aa: CAIMAEPTTDTQYF
cdr3_nt: TGTGCCATCATGGCGGAGCCGACCACAGATACGCAGTATTTT

d_call: .
clone_size: .
v_call: TRBV6-5
j_call: TRBJ1-2
cdr3_aa: CASSYRGGVSYGYTF
cdr3_nt: TGTGCCAGCAGTTACCGGGGGGGGGTAAGCTATGGCTACACCTTC

d_call: TRBD1
clone_size: .
v_call: TRBV6-7
j_call: TRBJ1-5
cdr3_aa: CASRPDPGAGGENQPQHF
cdr3_nt: TGTGCCAGCAGACCGGACCCCGGGGCAGGGGGCGAAAATCAGCCCCAGCATTTT

d_call: .
clone_size: .
v_call: TRBV9
j_call: TRBJ1-2
cdr3_aa: CASSVDGGGTYGYTF
cdr3_nt: TGTGCCAGCAGCGTAGACGGGGGTGGGACCTATGGCTACACCTTC

d_call: .
clone_size: .
v_call: TRBV30
j_call: TRBJ1-1
cdr3_aa: CAWMYRDFLMNTEAFF
cdr3_nt: TGTGCCTGGATGTACAGGGATTTTTTAATGAACACTGAAGCTTTCTTT

d_call: TRBD1
clone_size: .
v_call: TRBV14
j_call: TRBJ1-1
cdr3_aa: CASSYYYTGTGAEAFF
cdr3_nt: TGTGCCAGCAGCTACTATTATACCGGGACAGGGGCTGAAGCTTTCTTT

d_call: .
clone_size: .
v_call: TRBV18
j_call: TRBJ2-7
cdr3_aa: CASSPPSTDEQYF
cdr3_nt: TGTGCCAGCTCACCACCTAGCACGGACGAGCAGTACTTC

d_call: TRBD1
clone_size: .
v_call: TRBV28
j_call: TRBJ1-3
cdr3_aa: CASSLWGRGGNTIYF
cdr3_nt: TGTGCCAGCAGTTTATGGGGCAGGGGGGGAAACACCATATATTTT

d_call: .
clone_size: .
v_call: TRBV11-2
j_call: TRBJ1-6
cdr3_aa: CASSSLDLSRMKNSPLHF
cdr3_nt: TGTGCCAGCAGCTCCCTCGACTTGTCCCGAATGAAAAATTCACCCCTCCACTTT

d_call: .
clone_size: once
v_call: TRBV4-1
j_call: TRBJ2-7
cdr3_aa: CASSPVGNRVGGYEQYF
cdr3_nt: TGCGCCAGCAGCCCCGTGGGGAACCGGGTTGGGGGGTACGAGCAGTACTTC

d_call: .
clone_size: .
v_call: TRBV7-8
j_call: TRBJ2-7
cdr3_aa: CASSKNRVGDEQYF
cdr3_nt: TGTGCCAGCAGCAAAAACAGGGTGGGCGACGAGCAGTACTTC

d_call: TRBD2
clone_size: .
v_call: TRBV11-3
j_call: TRBJ2-5
cdr3_aa: CASSPGGSGKQETQYF
cdr3_nt: TGTGCCAGCAGCCCGGGGGGTAGCGGGAAACAAGAGACCCAGTACTTC

d_call: .
clone_size: .
v_call: TRBV7-9
j_call: TRBJ2-2
cdr3_aa: CASSFALNTGELFF
cdr3_nt: TGTGCCAGCAGCTTTGCACTGAACACCGGGGAGCTGTTTTTT

d_call: .
clone_size: few
v_call: TRBV27
j_call: TRBJ1-1
cdr3_aa: CASSGRAGSGLLNTEAFF
cdr3_nt: TGTGCCAGCAGCGGGAGGGCGGGGTCCGGACTTTTGAACACTGAAGCTTTCTTT

d_call: .
clone_size: .
v_call: TRBV30
j_call: TRBJ1-5
cdr3_aa: CAWSVSSRHNQPQHF
cdr3_nt: TGTGCCTGGAGTGTAAGCTCGAGGCACAATCAGCCCCAGCATTTT

d_call: .
clone_size: .
v_call: TRBV28
j_call: TRBJ1-2
cdr3_aa: CASSLEQGLIYGYTF
cdr3_nt: TGTGCCAGCAGTTTGGAGCAGGGATTAATCTATGGCTACACCTTC

d_call: TRBD1
clone_size: .
v_call: TRBV5-1
j_call: TRBJ1-2
cdr3_aa: CASSKGQGTYGYTF
cdr3_nt: TGCGCCAGCAGCAAAGGACAGGGAACCTATGGCTACACCTTC

d_call: TRBD1
clone_size: .
v_call: TRBV11-1
j_call: TRBJ2-2
cdr3_aa: CASSPPWGQANTGELFF
cdr3_nt: TGTGCCAGCAGCCCCCCTTGGGGACAGGCGAACACCGGGGAGCTGTTTTTT

d_call: TRBD1
clone_size: .
v_call: TRBV30
j_call: TRBJ1-2
cdr3_aa: CAWSSPNSAGTGRLYGYTF
cdr3_nt: TGTGCCTGGAGTTCCCCTAATTCCGCCGGGACAGGGCGCCTTTATGGCTACACCTTC

d_call: .
clone_size: few
v_call: TRBV25-1
j_call: TRBJ1-2
cdr3_aa: CASSEKVNRESGYTF
cdr3_nt: TGTGCCAGCAGTGAAAAGGTGAACAGGGAGAGCGGCTACACCTTC

d_call: .
clone_size: .
v_call: TRBV4-1
j_call: TRBJ1-5
cdr3_aa: CASSQDTPNQPQHF
cdr3_nt: TGCGCCAGCAGCCAAGATACACCCAATCAGCCCCAGCATTTT

d_call: .
clone_size: .
v_call: TRBV4-3
j_call: TRBJ1-1
cdr3_aa: CASSQAAYGTEAFF
cdr3_nt: TGCGCCAGCAGCCAAGCCGCGTACGGTACTGAAGCTTTCTTT

d_call: .
clone_size: few
v_call: TRBV30
j_call: TRBJ1-5
cdr3_aa: CAWSPVSNQPQHF
cdr3_nt: TGTGCCTGGAGTCCAGTTAGCAATCAGCCCCAGCATTTT

d_call: .
clone_size: .
v_call: TRBV7-9
j_call: TRBJ2-3
cdr3_aa: CATLKGADTQYF
cdr3_nt: TGTGCCACCCTGAAAGGGGCAGATACGCAGTATTTT

d_call: TRBD1
clone_size: few
v_call: TRBV27
j_call: TRBJ1-2
cdr3_aa: CASSLSWTGSLGNGYTF
cdr3_nt: TGTGCCAGCAGTTTATCGTGGACAGGGAGTCTCGGGAATGGCTACACCTTC

d_call: TRBD1
clone_size: .
v_call: TRBV5-1
j_call: TRBJ1-2
cdr3_aa: CASSLGGQGNYGYTF
cdr3_nt: TGCGCCAGCAGCTTGGGCGGACAGGGGAACTATGGCTACACCTTC

d_call: .
clone_size: few
v_call: TRBV6-5
j_call: TRBJ2-2
cdr3_aa: CASSYLGLTGELFF
cdr3_nt: TGTGCCAGCAGTTACCTCGGGTTGACCGGGGAGCTGTTTTTT

d_call: .
clone_size: .
v_call: TRBV5-1
j_call: TRBJ1-1
cdr3_aa: CASSSYPGTEAFF
cdr3_nt: TGCGCCAGCAGCTCGTACCCGGGGACTGAAGCTTTCTTT

d_call: TRBD1
clone_size: .
v_call: TRBV6-4
j_call: TRBJ1-2
cdr3_aa: CASRSDRTNYGYTF
cdr3_nt: TGTGCCAGCAGATCGGACAGGACTAACTATGGCTACACCTTC

d_call: .
clone_size: .
v_call: TRBV28
j_call: TRBJ2-7
cdr3_aa: CASSPPLGQGGEEYF
cdr3_nt: TGTGCCAGCAGCCCACCCCTCGGGCAGGGAGGAGAGGAGTACTTC

d_call: .
clone_size: .
v_call: TRBV11-1
j_call: TRBJ1-1
cdr3_aa: CASTSGLSNTEAFF
cdr3_nt: TGTGCCAGCACCTCGGGACTTTCGAACACTGAAGCTTTCTTT